Listed here are 9 T cell receptor beta chains from one sample, sequenced in a study of shared clonotypes between healthy human individuals. Sequenced by immunoSEQ multiplex PCR; TCRdb stores in-frame clones only, minus some. In the table there are over 400,000 clones, around 80% of which are singletons. What was sequenced was PBMCs. The receptor set was obtained from a woman between 35 and 50 years old in good health. Some clones in this sample may be carry-over from other donors' samples.

This chain uses TRBV18 with TRBJ2-3; D remains ambiguous. The V gene's germline CDR1 is KGHSH and CDR2 LQKENI. The CDR3 is 15 amino acids. V lost 1 base and J lost 0, with 8 bases in between. The CDR3 here is CASSPQEASTDTQYF. The CDR3, as DNA: TGTGCCAGCTCACCACAGGAAGCTAGCACAGATACGCAGTATTTT.

This chain uses TRBV11-2 with TRBJ2-1; D uncertain. CDR1 is SGHAT and CDR2 is FQNNGV in the germline V gene. V lost 5 bases, J lost 1 base, and 12 bases lay in between. The CDR3 covers 15 residues. The CDR3 loop reads CASSPGGRSYNEQFF. For the CDR3, the DNA is TGTGCCAGCAGCCCCGGTGGAAGGTCCTACAATGAGCAGTTCTTC. The whole variable domain, remainder taken from reference TRBV11-2 and TRBJ2-1, is EAGVAQSPRYKIIEKRQSVAFWCNPISGHATLYWYQQILGQGPKLLIQFQNNGVVDDSQLPKDRFSAERLKGVDSTLKIQPAKLEDSAVYLCASSPGGRSYNEQFFGPGTRLTVL.

In its sample, this clone was seen once. This chain connects TRBV7-2 to TRBJ2-1, with 12 nucleotides matching TRBD2. The CDR3 runs to 14 residues. The trim removed 5 bases at V and 7 bases at J, leaving 3 bases unmatched. Germline V gives CDR1 SGHTA, CDR2 FQGNSA. CDR3 amino acids: CASSTTSGSNEQFF. DNA for the CDR3: TGTGCCAGCAGCACGACTAGCGGGAGTAATGAGCAGTTCTTC.

The V and J genes are TRBV7-9 and TRBJ2-5, with D perhaps matching TRBD2 (6 bases). This CDR3 is built from 14 residues. V lost 5 bases to trimming and J lost 4 bases, with 14 bases between them. Germline V gene lookup returns CDR1 SEHNR and CDR2 FQNEAQ (reference sequence). Written as DNA, the CDR3 is TGTGCCAGCAGCCATGGGAGGCAAATAGAGACCCAGTACTTC. The encoded protein is CASSHGRQIETQYF.

The chain is built from TRBV28 and TRBJ2-7; D could derive from TRBD1 or TRBD2 (6 bases each). CDR1 is MDHEN and CDR2 is SYDVKM in the germline V gene. The CDR3 is made up of 13 amino acids. Trimming left V 7 bases short and J 6 bases short, with 16 bases between. This chain's CDR3 is CASTLIQGGEQYF. Written as DNA, the CDR3 is TGTGCCAGCACCCTGATACAGGGAGGCGAGCAGTACTTC.

A remark on this clone: Other DNA sequences in the same sample also yield this CDR3. DNA of the CDR3: TGTGCCAGCAGCCGGGACAGCGAAGAGACCCAGTACTTC. Its protein is CASSRDSEETQYF. The gene calls are TRBV2 and TRBJ2-5; 7 bases are shared with TRBD1. Germline CDR1 reads SNHLY; CDR2 reads FYNNEI. There are 13 residues in the CDR3. The junction had 4 bases not matched to a gene; V was cut back by 6 bases and J by 3 bases.

This clone was found once. This chain links TRBV5-1 with TRBJ2-5; D is undetermined. Trimming took off 2 bases at V and 1 base at J, with 12 bases between the two ends. The CDR3 runs 15 residues. From germline, CDR1 is SGHRS and CDR2 YFSETQ. The CDR3 DNA sequence: TGCGCCAGCAGCTTAGTCTTGGTGGGCCAAGAGACCCAGTACTTC. Translating gives CASSLVLVGQETQYF.

V is TRBV7-3 and J is TRBJ2-1; 7 nucleotides match TRBD1. V was pared by 1 base and J by 6 bases, with 3 bases of the junction left unmatched. CDR1 SGHTA and CDR2 FQGTGA come from the germline V gene. The CDR3 sequence is 14 residues long. The CDR3 is CASSLSRDSNEQFF. The CDR3 nucleotides read TGTGCCAGCAGCTTAAGCCGGGACAGCAATGAGCAGTTCTTC.

This clone was detected only once. The CDR3 DNA follows: TGTGCCAGTACGAATGATCATAGTAGGCTGAACACCGGGGAGCTGTTTTTT. Its translation is CASTNDHSRLNTGELFF. The chain carries TRBV19 and TRBJ2-2, with D unresolved. V was trimmed by 7 bases and J by 1 base, leaving 19 bases between them. Germline-derived CDR1 and CDR2 are LNHDA and SQIVND (reference sequence). The CDR3 loop spans 17 amino acids.